This entry lists 6 T cell receptor beta chains sequenced from one sample in a study of OX40 agonist ivuxolimab in advanced cancers. Library generation was performed with the immunoSEQ multiplex PCR assay. TCRdb took over this immuneACCESS table, retaining in-frame rearrangements with V and J assigned. Such tables are incomplete; in checked studies, under half of the missing clones stem from an unresolved V gene, and the remainder is unexplained. The sample profile shows about 77,000 clones; 65% to 90% of them were found once. The ten largest make up less than 0.75% of the sample. The sample was CD4+ or CD8+ T cells sorted from blood, taken in a trial of the OX40 agonist ivuxolimab. The receptors derive from an adult with an advanced solid tumor such as melanoma, head and neck, liver or kidney cancer.

J is TRBJ2-3 and V is TRBV4-3; the match to TRBD2 covers 12 bases. CDR1 and CDR2 from the germline V gene are LGHNA and YSLEER. Losses at the gene ends were 0 bases for V and 2 bases for J; bases not matched to a gene: 3. This CDR3 is built from 17 residues. The CDR3 bases are TGCGCCAGCAGCCAAGAGGCTAGCGGGGGGGTCACAGATACGCAGTATTTT. Translation gives CASSQEASGGVTDTQYF.

V gene TRBV4-3 combines with J gene TRBJ2-3, with D perhaps matching TRBD1 (5 bases). Trimming took off 0 bases at V and 6 bases at J, with 16 bases between the two ends. The length of the CDR3 is 16 residues. Per the germline V gene, CDR1 is LGHNA and CDR2 is YSLEER. The CDR3: CASSQDDRPAGDTQYF. CDR3 nucleotides: TGCGCCAGCAGCCAAGATGATCGGCCAGCAGGGGATACGCAGTATTTT.

J is TRBJ1-5 and V is TRBV18, with D possibly TRBD1 on 6 matching bases. Per germline, CDR1 KGHSH and CDR2 LQKENI. The CDR3 extends over 15 amino acids. V gave up 3 bases and J gave up 3 bases, with 12 bases separating them. CDR3 sequence reads: CASSPETGSNQPQHF. The CDR3 bases are TGTGCCAGCTCACCTGAGACAGGTTCCAATCAGCCCCAGCATTTT.

The chain employs TRBV5-6 and TRBJ2-2, with TRBD1 matching 9 bases. V was clipped by 3 bases and J by 5 bases; unmatched bases: 2. CDR3 size: 14 residues. Germline V CDR1 and CDR2: SGHDT, YYEEEE. The chain's CDR3 is CASSWDRATGELFF. The DNA for the CDR3 is TGTGCCAGCAGCTGGGACAGGGCGACCGGGGAGCTGTTTTTT.

V usage is TRBV11-2 and J usage is TRBJ2-2; D could derive from TRBD1 or TRBD2 (5 bases each). V was shortened by 0 bases and J by 5 bases, with 16 bases between the two germline ends. The germline gives CDR1 SGHAT, CDR2 FQNNGV. This CDR3 has 17 amino acids. Here the CDR3 reads CASSLDHGALATGELFF. The CDR3 region has the DNA TGTGCCAGCAGCTTAGATCACGGGGCCCTCGCGACCGGGGAGCTGTTTTTT.

This rearrangement joins TRBV10-3 to TRBJ2-5; unclear D gene. The V and J ends lost 5 bases and 2 bases respectively, with 9 bases between them. The CDR3 extends over 13 amino acids. Germline V lookup: CDR1 ENHRY, CDR2 SYGVKD. The CDR3 coding sequence is TGTGCCATCAGTATAGACTTACAAGAGACCCAGTACTTC. This gives the protein CAISIDLQETQYF.